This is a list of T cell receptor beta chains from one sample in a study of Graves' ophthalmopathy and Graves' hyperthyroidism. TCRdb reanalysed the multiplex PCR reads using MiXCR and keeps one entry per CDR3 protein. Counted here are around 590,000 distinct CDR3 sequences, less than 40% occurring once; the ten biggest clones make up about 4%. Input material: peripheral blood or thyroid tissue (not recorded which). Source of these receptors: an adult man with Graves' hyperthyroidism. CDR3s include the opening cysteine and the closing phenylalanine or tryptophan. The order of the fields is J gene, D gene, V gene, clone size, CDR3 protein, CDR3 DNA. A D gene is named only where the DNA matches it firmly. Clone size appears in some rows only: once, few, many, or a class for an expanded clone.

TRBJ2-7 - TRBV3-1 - CASSHLASIPLYEQYF TGTGCCAGCAGCCATTTGGCTAGCATCCCCCTCTACGAGCAGTACTTC
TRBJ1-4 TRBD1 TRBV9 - CASSATGTGGEKLFF TGTGCCAGCAGCGCCACCGGGACAGGAGGAGAAAAACTGTTTTTT
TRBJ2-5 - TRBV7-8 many CASSRLEVQYF TGTGCCAGCAGCCGACTCGAGGTCCAGTACTTC
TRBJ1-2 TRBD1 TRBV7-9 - CASSGQGAWASYGYTF TGTGCCAGCAGCGGACAGGGGGCTTGGGCCTCCTATGGCTACACCTTC
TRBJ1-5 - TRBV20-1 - CSAGALGRAPGRNQPQHF TGCAGTGCTGGAGCGCTCGGGAGGGCCCCGGGACGCAATCAGCCCCAGCATTTT
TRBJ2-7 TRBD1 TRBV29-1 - CGVRDRRDHEQYF TGCGGCGTCCGGGACAGGAGGGACCACGAGCAGTACTTC
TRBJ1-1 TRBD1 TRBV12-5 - CASGLGQGASEAFF TGTGCTAGTGGTTTAGGACAGGGGGCTTCCGAAGCTTTCTTT
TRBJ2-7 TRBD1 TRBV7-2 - CASSYQTGSSYEQYF TGTGCCAGCAGCTATCAGACAGGGAGCTCCTACGAGCAGTACTTC
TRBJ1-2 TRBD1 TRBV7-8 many CASSLGWDRGNGYTF TGTGCCAGCAGCTTAGGCTGGGACAGGGGGAATGGCTACACCTTC
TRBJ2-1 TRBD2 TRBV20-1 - CSARELAGAYNEQFF TGCAGTGCTAGAGAACTAGCGGGGGCCTACAATGAGCAGTTCTTC
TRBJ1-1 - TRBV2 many CASSAAGPGQYMNTEAFF TGTGCCAGCAGCGCGGCTGGGCCAGGCCAGTACATGAACACTGAAGCTTTCTTT
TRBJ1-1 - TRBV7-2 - CASSPVVGWNTEAFF TGTGCCAGCAGCCCGGTTGTTGGGTGGAACACTGAAGCTTTCTTT
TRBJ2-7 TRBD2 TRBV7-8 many CASSVPWGRGTTYYEQYF TGTGCCAGCAGTGTACCCTGGGGGAGGGGCACCACCTATTACGAGCAGTACTTC
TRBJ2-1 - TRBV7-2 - CASSVLGADEQFF TGTGCCAGCAGTGTATTAGGGGCGGATGAGCAGTTCTTC
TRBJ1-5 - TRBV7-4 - CASSLAGGADFGPQHF TGTGCCAGCAGCTTAGCGGGGGGGGCAGATTTTGGGCCCCAGCATTTT
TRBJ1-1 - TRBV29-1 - CSPDGLNTEAFF TGCAGCCCGGACGGCCTGAACACTGAAGCTTTCTTT
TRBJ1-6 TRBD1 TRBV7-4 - CAGSQITGDYSPLHF TGCGCCGGCAGCCAGATAACAGGGGACTATTCACCCCTCCACTTT
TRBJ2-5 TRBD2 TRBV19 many CASSALAGGRETQYF TGTGCCAGTAGTGCACTAGCGGGAGGCAGGGAGACCCAGTACTTC